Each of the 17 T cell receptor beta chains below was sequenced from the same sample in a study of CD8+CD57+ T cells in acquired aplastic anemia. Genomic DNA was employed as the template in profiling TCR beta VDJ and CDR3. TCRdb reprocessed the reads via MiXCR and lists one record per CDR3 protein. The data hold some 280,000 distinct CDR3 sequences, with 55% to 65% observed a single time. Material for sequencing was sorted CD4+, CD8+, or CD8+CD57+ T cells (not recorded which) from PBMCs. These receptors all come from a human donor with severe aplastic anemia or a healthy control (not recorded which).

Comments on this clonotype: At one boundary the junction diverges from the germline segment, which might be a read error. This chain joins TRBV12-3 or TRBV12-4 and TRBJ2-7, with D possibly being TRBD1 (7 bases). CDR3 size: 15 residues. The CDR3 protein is CASSFMTGRLNEQHF. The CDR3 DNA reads TGTGCCAGCAGTTTTATGACAGGGAGGCTAAACGAGCAGCACTTC.

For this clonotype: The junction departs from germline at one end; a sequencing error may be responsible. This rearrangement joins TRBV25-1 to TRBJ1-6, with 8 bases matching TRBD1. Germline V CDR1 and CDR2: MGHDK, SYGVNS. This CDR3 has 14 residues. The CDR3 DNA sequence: TGCGCCGGCAGCATAGGGACAGGCGGCTCACCCCCCCACTTT. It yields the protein CAGSIGTGGSPPHF.

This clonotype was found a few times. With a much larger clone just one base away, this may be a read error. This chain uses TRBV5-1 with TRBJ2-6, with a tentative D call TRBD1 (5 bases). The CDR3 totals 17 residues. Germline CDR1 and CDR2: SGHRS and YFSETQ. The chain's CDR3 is CASSFKSTTSGANALTF. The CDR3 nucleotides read TGCGCCAGCAGCTTCAAAAGTACAACCTCTGGGGCCAACGCCCTGACTTTC.

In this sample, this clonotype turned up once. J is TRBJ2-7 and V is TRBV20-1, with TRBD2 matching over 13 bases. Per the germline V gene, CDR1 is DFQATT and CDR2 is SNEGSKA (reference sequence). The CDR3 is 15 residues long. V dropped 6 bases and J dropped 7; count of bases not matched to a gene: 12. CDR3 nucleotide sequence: TGCAGTGCGAAGCCCCGACTAGCGGGGGGCTGGGAGCAGTACTTC. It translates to CSAKPRLAGGWEQYF.

In DNA, the CDR3 is TGCAGTGCTAGAGGGACCGCCGGGGAGCTGTTTTTT. Its protein product is CSARGTAGELFF. The chain is built from TRBV20-1 and TRBJ2-2, with D hard to call. Trimming removed 1 base from V and 6 bases from J, with 6 bases in between. Germline V gene sequence: CDR1 DFQATT, CDR2 SNEGSKA (reference sequence). This CDR3 is built from 12 residues.

CDR3 sequence: CATSPKVLATRSYEQYF. The CDR3 coding sequence is TGTGCCACCAGCCCAAAGGTACTAGCGACACGTTCCTACGAGCAGTACTTC. The rearrangement joins TRBV15 to TRBJ2-7, with 7 bases fitting TRBD2. V lost 5 bases and J lost 1; bases outside the gene matches: 14. The germline gives CDR1 LNHNV, CDR2 YYDKDF (reference sequence). The CDR3 sequence is 17 residues long.

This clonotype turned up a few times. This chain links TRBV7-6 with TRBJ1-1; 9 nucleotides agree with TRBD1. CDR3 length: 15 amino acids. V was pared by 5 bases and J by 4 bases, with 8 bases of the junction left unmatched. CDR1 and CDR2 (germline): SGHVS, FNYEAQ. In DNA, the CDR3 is TGTGCCAGCAGCGAACAGGGGGCGCAGAGCACTGAAGCTTTCTTT. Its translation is CASSEQGAQSTEAFF.

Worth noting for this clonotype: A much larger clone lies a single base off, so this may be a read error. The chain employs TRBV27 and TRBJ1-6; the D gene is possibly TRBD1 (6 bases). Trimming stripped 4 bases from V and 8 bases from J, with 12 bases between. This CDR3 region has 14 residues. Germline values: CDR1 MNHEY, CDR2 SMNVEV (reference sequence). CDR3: CASSWGRMDSPLHF. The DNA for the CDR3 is TGTGCCAGCAGTTGGGGGCGCATGGATTCACCCCTCCACTTT.

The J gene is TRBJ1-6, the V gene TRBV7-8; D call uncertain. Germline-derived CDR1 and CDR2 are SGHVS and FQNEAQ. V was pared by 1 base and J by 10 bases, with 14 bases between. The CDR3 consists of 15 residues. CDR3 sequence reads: CASSLVENARSPLHF. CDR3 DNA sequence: TGTGCCAGCAGCTTAGTCGAAAATGCCAGGTCACCCCTCCACTTT.

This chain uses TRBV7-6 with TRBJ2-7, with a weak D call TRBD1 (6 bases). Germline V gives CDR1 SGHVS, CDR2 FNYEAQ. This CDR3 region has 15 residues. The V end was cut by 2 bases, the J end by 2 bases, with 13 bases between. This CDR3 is CASSLRQAPTYEQYF. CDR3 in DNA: TGTGCCAGCAGCTTAAGACAGGCCCCGACCTACGAGCAGTACTTC.

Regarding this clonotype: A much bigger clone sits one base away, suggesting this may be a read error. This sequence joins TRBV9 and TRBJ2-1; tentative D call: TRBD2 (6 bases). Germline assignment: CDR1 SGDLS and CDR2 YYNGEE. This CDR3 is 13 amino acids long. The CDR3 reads CASSVSGRDEQLF. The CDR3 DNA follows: TGTGCCAGCAGCGTATCAGGGCGGGATGAGCAGCTCTTC.

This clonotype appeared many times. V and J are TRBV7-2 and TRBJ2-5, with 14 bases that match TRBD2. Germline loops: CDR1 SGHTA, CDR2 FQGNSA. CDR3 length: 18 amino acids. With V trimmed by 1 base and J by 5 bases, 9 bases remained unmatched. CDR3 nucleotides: TGTGCCAGCAGCTTAGGTCGTCGACTAGCGGGGGGGCTGGAGACCCAGTACTTC. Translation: CASSLGRRLAGGLETQYF.

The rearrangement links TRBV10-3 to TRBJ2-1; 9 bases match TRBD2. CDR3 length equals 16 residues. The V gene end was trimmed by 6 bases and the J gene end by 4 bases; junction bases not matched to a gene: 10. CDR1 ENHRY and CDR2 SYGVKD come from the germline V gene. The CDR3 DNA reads TGTGCCATCAGCGAGGGGATGGCGGGGGGGTACAATGAGCAGTTCTTC. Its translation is CAISEGMAGGYNEQFF.

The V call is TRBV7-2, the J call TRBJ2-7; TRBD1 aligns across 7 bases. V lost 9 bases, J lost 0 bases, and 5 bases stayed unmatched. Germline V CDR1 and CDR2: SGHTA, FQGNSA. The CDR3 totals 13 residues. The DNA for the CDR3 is TGTGCCAGTTCCGGACAGGACTCCTACGAGCAGTACTTC. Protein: CASSGQDSYEQYF.

CDR3 sequence reads: CASRPGTGEAFF. DNA for the CDR3: TGTGCCAGCAGACCCGGGACAGGAGAAGCTTTCTTT. This rearrangement joins TRBV12-3 or TRBV12-4 to TRBJ1-1; 8 nucleotides match TRBD1. The CDR3 length is 12 residues. Losses at the gene ends were 6 bases for V and 8 bases for J; bases not matched to a gene: 5.

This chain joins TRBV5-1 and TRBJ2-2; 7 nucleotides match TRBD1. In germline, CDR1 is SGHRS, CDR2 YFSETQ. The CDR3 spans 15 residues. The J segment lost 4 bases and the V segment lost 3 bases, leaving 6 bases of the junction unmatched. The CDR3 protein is CASSYDRVGTGELFF. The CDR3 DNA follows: TGCGCCAGCAGCTACGACAGGGTCGGCACCGGGGAGCTGTTTTTT.

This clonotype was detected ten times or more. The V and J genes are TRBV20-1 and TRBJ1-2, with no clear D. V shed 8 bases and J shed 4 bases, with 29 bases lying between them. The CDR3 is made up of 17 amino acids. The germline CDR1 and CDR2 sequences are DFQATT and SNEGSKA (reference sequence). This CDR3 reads CSYRASHGGIETYGYTF. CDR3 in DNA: TGCAGTTACCGAGCCTCCCACGGCGGGATTGAGACCTATGGCTACACCTTC.